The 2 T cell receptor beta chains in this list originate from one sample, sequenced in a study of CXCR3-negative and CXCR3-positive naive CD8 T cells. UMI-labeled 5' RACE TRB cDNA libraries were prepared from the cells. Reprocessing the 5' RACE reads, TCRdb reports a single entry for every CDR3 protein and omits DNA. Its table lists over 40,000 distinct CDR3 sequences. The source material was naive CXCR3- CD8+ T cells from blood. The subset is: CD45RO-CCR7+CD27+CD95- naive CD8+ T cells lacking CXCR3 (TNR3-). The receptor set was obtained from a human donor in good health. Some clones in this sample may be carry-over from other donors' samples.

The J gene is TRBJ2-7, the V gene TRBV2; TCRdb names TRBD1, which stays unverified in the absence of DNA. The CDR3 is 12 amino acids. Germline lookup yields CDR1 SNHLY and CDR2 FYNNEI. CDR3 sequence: CASSGGPSEQYF.

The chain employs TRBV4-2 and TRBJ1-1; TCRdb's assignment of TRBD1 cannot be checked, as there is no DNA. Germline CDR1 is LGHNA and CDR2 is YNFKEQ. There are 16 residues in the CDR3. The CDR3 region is CASSQDPGQGNTEAFF.